This passage covers 21 T cell receptor beta chains from one sample sequenced in a study of shared clonotypes between healthy human individuals. TCRdb's copy holds only in-frame clones and misses some; the assay was immunoSEQ multiplex PCR. Among over a million clones listed, approximately 78% were seen once. The specimen was memory CD4+ T cells from PBMCs. Subset described: CD45RA-negative fraction. These receptors all come from a man between 18 and 35 years old in good health. Some clones in this sample may be carry-over from other donors' samples.

This clone has only a few counts. At one of its ends the junction is not consistent with the germline gene, which may arise from a read error. This chain uses TRBV11-3 with TRBJ1-1; D is uncertain. This CDR3 has 13 amino acids. Germline CDR1 reads SGHNT; CDR2 reads YENEEA. CDR3 coding DNA: TGTGCCAGCAGCCTAGGAGAAGCCACCCTTCTGACTTTT. Translation gives CASSLGEATLLTF.

The chain carries TRBV29-1 and TRBJ2-7; no clear D gene. V lost 4 bases, J lost 2 bases, and 9 bases lay in between. Germline CDR1 SQVTM, CDR2 ANQGSEA. This CDR3 is 12 amino acids long. The CDR3 nucleotides read TGCAGCGTTGTCTCTCTTGCCTACGAGCAGTACTTC. Protein: CSVVSLAYEQYF.

The chain combines TRBV9 with TRBJ2-3; 7 nucleotides agree with TRBD2. Germline V gene lookup returns CDR1 SGDLS and CDR2 YYNGEE. V lost 4 bases, J lost 4 bases, and 15 bases stayed unmatched. This CDR3 has 17 residues. The CDR3 nucleotides read TGTGCCAGCAGCCCCTCTACGGGGAGGGGTCTCGCAGATACGCAGTATTTT. Residues: CASSPSTGRGLADTQYF. The whole variable domain, filled in from reference TRBV9 and TRBJ2-3, reads DSGVTQTPKHLITATGQRVTLRCSPRSGDLSVYWYQQSLDQGLQFLIQYYNGEERAKGNILERFSAQQFPDLHSELNLSSLELGDSALYFCASSPSTGRGLADTQYFGPGTRLTVL.

The chain uses TRBV5-8 and TRBJ2-5; D is unresolved. This CDR3 contains 11 residues. Germline loops: CDR1 SGHTS, CDR2 YDEGEE. V was clipped by 3 bases and J by 5 bases, with 5 bases between them. The CDR3 DNA follows: TGTGCCAGCAGCTGGCCCGAGACCCAGTACTTC. It is translated as CASSWPETQYF.

As regards this clone: Other DNA sequences within the sample encode an identical CDR3. The chain links TRBV7-2 to TRBJ1-1; D is unclear. The V and J ends lost 3 bases and 1 base respectively, with 9 bases between them. The CDR3 loop spans 14 amino acids. Germline CDR1 reads SGHTA; CDR2 reads FQGNSA. The CDR3 bases are TGTGCCAGCAGCTTGGGCGGTTGGAACACTGAAGCTTTCTTT. Translation: CASSLGGWNTEAFF.

The chain combines TRBV30 with TRBJ1-3, with D perhaps matching TRBD1 (6 bases). Between the trimmed V and J ends, which lost 3 bases and 0 bases, there was a span of 12 bases. Per the germline V gene, CDR1 is GTSNPN and CDR2 is SVGIG (reference sequence). The CDR3 totals 15 residues. The CDR3 DNA is TGTGCCTGGAGAGTCACAGGGAGCTCTGGAAACACCATATATTTT. Translating gives CAWRVTGSSGNTIYF.

This clone appeared a few times. The chain joins TRBV14 to TRBJ1-4; 7 bases line up with TRBD1. Per germline, CDR1 SGHDN and CDR2 FVKESK. J lost 4 bases, V lost 0 bases, and 8 bases had no gene match. The CDR3 totals 17 residues. DNA of the CDR3: TGTGCCAGCAGCCAAGAAATCGCCGGGACAGTTAATGAAAAACTGTTTTTT. Translation: CASSQEIAGTVNEKLFF.

This clone was counted a few times. The rearrangement links TRBV29-1 to TRBJ1-2, with D perhaps TRBD1 (5 bases). Germline V gene sequence: CDR1 SQVTM, CDR2 ANQGSEA. The CDR3 has 14 amino acids. V was cut by 4 bases and J by 4 bases, with 16 bases left in between. The CDR3 spells CSVAGAGYSYGYTF. The DNA for the CDR3 is TGCAGCGTTGCCGGGGCAGGGTATAGCTATGGCTACACCTTC.

The CDR3 DNA is TGTGCCAGCAGTGGGACTAGCCGGCAAGAGACCCAGTACTTC. The encoded protein is CASSGTSRQETQYF. This chain joins TRBV6-1 and TRBJ2-5; 8 nucleotides agree with TRBD2. Germline CDR1 is MNHNS and CDR2 is SASEGT. The CDR3 loop spans 14 amino acids. V was clipped by 4 bases and J by 2 bases; unmatched bases: 3.

This sequence joins TRBV2 and TRBJ2-1; TRBD2 matches 13 bases. The CDR3 sequence is 15 residues long. V shed 5 bases, J shed 9 bases, and the junction held 7 bases outside the gene matches. Germline-derived CDR1 and CDR2 are SNHLY and FYNNEI. The CDR3 here is CASSLLAGGPLEQFF. CDR3 coding DNA: TGTGCCAGCAGTCTACTAGCGGGAGGGCCACTTGAGCAGTTCTTC.

The V gene is TRBV5-4, the J gene TRBJ2-3; 7 bases agree with TRBD2. Germline CDR1 SGHNT, CDR2 YYREEE (reference sequence). The CDR3 sequence is 18 residues long. With V trimmed by 2 bases and J by 1 base, 13 bases remained unmatched. The CDR3 DNA is TGTGCCAGCAGCTTAGGCCTTAGTTCGGCGGGAGGCACAGATACGCAGTATTTT. Protein: CASSLGLSSAGGTDTQYF.

The J gene is TRBJ2-2, the V gene TRBV9; TRBD1 matches 9 bases. The CDR3 runs 17 residues. V was clipped by 0 bases and J by 4 bases; unmatched bases: 7. Germline V gene sequence: CDR1 SGDLS, CDR2 YYNGEE. The CDR3 region has the DNA TGTGCCAGCAGCGTAGTCGGGACAGGGCTGAGCACCGGGGAGCTGTTTTTT. This encodes CASSVVGTGLSTGELFF.

J is TRBJ2-1 and V is TRBV4-1, with 10 bases lining up with TRBD2. Germline V gene data show CDR1 as MGHRA and CDR2 as YSYEKL. V trimming: 2 bases; J trimming: 8 bases; junction bases outside the gene matches: 12. The CDR3 sequence is 17 residues long. The CDR3 DNA reads as TGCGCCAGCAGCCAAAAACCGGGACTAGCGAGGATCGATGAGCAGTTCTTC. Protein sequence: CASSQKPGLARIDEQFF.

The chain combines TRBV18 with TRBJ2-3; D is ambiguous. The CDR3 totals 15 residues. CDR1 is KGHSH and CDR2 is LQKENI in the germline V gene. The V end lost 2 bases, the J end lost 6 bases, and 15 bases lay between the germline ends. The CDR3 protein is CASSPVVGLPDTQYF. The DNA of the CDR3 is TGTGCCAGCTCACCAGTAGTGGGTCTGCCTGATACGCAGTATTTT.

The chain recombines TRBV27 with TRBJ2-1; TRBD2 is a possible D gene (6 bases). Germline CDR1 is MNHEY and CDR2 is SMNVEV (reference sequence). V was clipped by 4 bases and J by 5 bases, with 21 bases between them. CDR3 length equals 17 residues. In DNA, the CDR3 is TGTGCCAGCAGTTCCAGTTTAGGGAGGAGCGTAAACAATGAGCAGTTCTTC. Translation: CASSSSLGRSVNNEQFF.

The V and J genes are TRBV7-2 and TRBJ2-3, with D possibly TRBD2 on 5 matching bases. Germline CDR1 is SGHTA and CDR2 is FQGNSA. With 3 bases removed from V and 5 bases from J, the gap between germline ends came to 12 bases. The CDR3 is made up of 14 amino acids. The CDR3 reads CASSLRAGRDTQYF. The CDR3 region has the DNA TGTGCCAGCAGCTTGAGGGCTGGGAGAGATACGCAGTATTTT.

The rearrangement joins TRBV7-3 to TRBJ2-1, with 9 bases that match TRBD2. Germline V CDR1 and CDR2: SGHTA, FQGTGA. V was clipped by 3 bases and J by 5 bases; unmatched bases: 8. This CDR3 is built from 16 residues. The CDR3 region is CASSFGRVAGDNEQFF. The CDR3 DNA is TGTGCCAGCAGCTTTGGTAGGGTAGCGGGGGACAATGAGCAGTTCTTC.

The sample holds many counts of this clone. The chain couples TRBV10-3 to TRBJ2-1; D is possibly TRBD2 (6 bases). The CDR3 is 15 residues long. V shed 4 bases and J shed 0 bases, with 10 bases lying between them. Germline V gene sequence: CDR1 ENHRY, CDR2 SYGVKD. For the CDR3, the DNA is TGTGCCATCAGTGTGGGGGGAGGCTCCTACAATGAGCAGTTCTTC. This gives the protein CAISVGGGSYNEQFF.

This clone was picked up a small number of times. The rearrangement uses TRBV7-2 and TRBJ1-1; D gene ambiguous. The CDR3 runs 13 residues. Germline V lookup: CDR1 SGHTA, CDR2 FQGNSA. The V and J ends lost 4 bases and 1 base respectively, with 7 bases between them. CDR3 nucleotide sequence: TGTGCCAGCAGCTGGACGAAGAACACTGAAGCTTTCTTT. This translates into CASSWTKNTEAFF.

This clone came up a few times. The rearrangement links TRBV6-1 to TRBJ1-5, with 8 bases lining up with TRBD1. Looked up from germline, CDR1 is MNHNS and CDR2 is SASEGT. J was trimmed by 9 bases and V by 4 bases; bases with no gene match: 5. The CDR3 loop spans 13 amino acids. The CDR3: CASSGNRGTPQHF. The CDR3 DNA reads as TGTGCCAGCAGTGGGAACAGGGGGACGCCCCAGCATTTT.

The rearrangement joins TRBV28 to TRBJ2-3; 8 bases are shared with TRBD2. The J segment lost 2 bases and the V segment lost 5 bases, leaving 12 bases of the junction unmatched. From germline, CDR1 is MDHEN and CDR2 SYDVKM. The CDR3 sequence is 17 residues long. For the CDR3, the DNA is TGTGCCAGCAGTGCCTCCGGGAGGGAGGGGCCCACAGATACGCAGTATTTT. This sequence encodes CASSASGREGPTDTQYF.